Listed below are T cell receptor beta chains from one sample, sequenced in a study of patients and donors after allogeneic stem cell transplantation. One entry per CDR3 protein results from TCRdb running MiXCR on the RT-PCR reads. The data hold approximately 200,000 distinct CDR3 sequences, with around 41% observed a single time. Sample: blood, either unsorted or a sorted T cell fraction (not recorded which). The receptors here all came from a human donor who was either an allogeneic HSCT recipient or a stem cell or donor lymphocyte infusion donor (not recorded which). It is not recorded whose cells these are; they may come from a transplant donor. The CDR3 runs from the conserved cysteine through the conserved F or W. Fields, in order: CDR3 DNA, CDR3 protein, D gene, clone size, J gene, V gene. A D gene is named only where the DNA matches it firmly. Not all rows give a size; the values are once, few, many and, for expanded clones, a class.

cdr3_nt: TGTGCCAGCAGCCACCGGGACCCAAGCACAGATACGCAGTATTTT
cdr3_aa: CASSHRDPSTDTQYF
d_call: .
clone_size: .
j_call: TRBJ2-3
v_call: TRBV7-2

cdr3_nt: TGTGCCAGCAGCTCGACAGGGGGATCAACTGAAGCTTTCTTT
cdr3_aa: CASSSTGGSTEAFF
d_call: TRBD1
clone_size: .
j_call: TRBJ1-1
v_call: TRBV7-3

cdr3_nt: TGCAGTACTCGGAATTACAGGGGGCTCTTCTCCGAGCAGTACTTC
cdr3_aa: CSTRNYRGLFSEQYF
d_call: TRBD1
clone_size: .
j_call: TRBJ2-7
v_call: TRBV20-1

cdr3_nt: TGCGCCAGCAGCCAAGAAAACAGGGGAACCACAGATACGCAGTATTTT
cdr3_aa: CASSQENRGTTDTQYF
d_call: TRBD1
clone_size: .
j_call: TRBJ2-3
v_call: TRBV4-3

cdr3_nt: TGTGCCAGCAGCCATCCAGGCATAAGCTACACCTTC
cdr3_aa: CASSHPGISYTF
d_call: .
clone_size: .
j_call: TRBJ1-2
v_call: TRBV3-1

cdr3_nt: TGTGCCAGCAGCCAAGATCTGGCAGGCCTTAATGAAAAACTGTTTTTT
cdr3_aa: CASSQDLAGLNEKLFF
d_call: .
clone_size: few
j_call: TRBJ1-4
v_call: TRBV3-1

cdr3_nt: TGTGCCAGCTCACCATTGGGACAGGGGGCTACAAACTATGGCTACACCTTC
cdr3_aa: CASSPLGQGATNYGYTF
d_call: TRBD1
clone_size: .
j_call: TRBJ1-2
v_call: TRBV18

cdr3_nt: TGTGCCAGCAGTTACAGCTCCTATAATTCACCCCTCCACTTT
cdr3_aa: CASSYSSYNSPLHF
d_call: .
clone_size: few
j_call: TRBJ1-6
v_call: TRBV7-2

cdr3_nt: TGCGCCAGCAGCTCCTCGTGGGCAGGTGGTCATGAAGCTTTCTTT
cdr3_aa: CASSSSWAGGHEAFF
d_call: .
clone_size: few
j_call: TRBJ1-1
v_call: TRBV4-1

cdr3_nt: TGTGCCAGCAGTTTAGGGGGGGGACGCAATCAGCCCCAGCATTTT
cdr3_aa: CASSLGGGRNQPQHF
d_call: .
clone_size: .
j_call: TRBJ1-5
v_call: TRBV12-3/TRBV12-4

cdr3_nt: TGTGCCAGCAGCCCCCAGGCGAAAGCTTTCTTT
cdr3_aa: CASSPQAKAFF
d_call: .
clone_size: few
j_call: TRBJ1-1
v_call: TRBV28

cdr3_nt: TGTGCCAGCAGCCCAACCTGGGACAGCAGTGAAAAACTGTTTTTT
cdr3_aa: CASSPTWDSSEKLFF
d_call: TRBD1
clone_size: once
j_call: TRBJ1-4
v_call: TRBV7-2

cdr3_nt: TGCAGTGCTAGAGCCAGAGACAGCTATGGCTACACCTTC
cdr3_aa: CSARARDSYGYTF
d_call: .
clone_size: .
j_call: TRBJ1-2
v_call: TRBV20-1

cdr3_nt: TGCAGCGTGGAGTCGAGGGGACTGGGGTACAATGAGCAGTTCTTC
cdr3_aa: CSVESRGLGYNEQFF
d_call: .
clone_size: .
j_call: TRBJ2-1
v_call: TRBV29-1

cdr3_nt: TGCAGCGTAACCGGGACAGTATGGGAGCAGTTCTTC
cdr3_aa: CSVTGTVWEQFF
d_call: TRBD1
clone_size: few
j_call: TRBJ2-1
v_call: TRBV29-1

cdr3_nt: TGTGCCAGCAGTATCCGGGGACAGCTGGCCAAAAACATTCAGTACTTC
cdr3_aa: CASSIRGQLAKNIQYF
d_call: TRBD1
clone_size: .
j_call: TRBJ2-4
v_call: TRBV7-2

cdr3_nt: TGCGCCAGCAGCTTGACGGCTAACACTGAAGCTTTCTTT
cdr3_aa: CASSLTANTEAFF
d_call: .
clone_size: many
j_call: TRBJ1-1
v_call: TRBV5-1

cdr3_nt: TGCGCCAGCAGCTTGATCGGGGGGGCCACAGATACGCAGTATTTT
cdr3_aa: CASSLIGGATDTQYF
d_call: TRBD2
clone_size: .
j_call: TRBJ2-3
v_call: TRBV5-1